This T cell receptor beta chain was profiled in a study of cytomegalovirus exposure and HLA in healthy donors. In the PCR, 60 Vbeta and 13 Jbeta primers were used. Using immunoSEQ multiplex PCR, the repertoire was profiled, and TCRdb retains in-frame clones only, with some absent. The data contain around 160,000 clones, 75% to 85% of them singletons. CDR3 length: 16 residues. Germline loops: CDR1 SEHNR, CDR2 FQNEAQ (reference sequence). Trimming pared 1 base from V and 2 bases from J, leaving 15 bases between. This receptor was taken from a male donor in good health and CMV-seropositive. Sequencing input: PBMCs. V gene TRBV7-9 combines with J gene TRBJ2-7, with D hard to call. The CDR3 here is CASSLVSVRLTYEQYF. CDR3 coding DNA: TGTGCCAGCAGCTTAGTGTCAGTCCGTCTCACCTACGAGCAGTACTTC.